This T cell receptor beta chain was obtained from a study of blood T cell repertoires in COVID-19. Background on the study: The study drew acute and convalescent COVID-19 samples from the United States, Italy and Spain. T cells, B-cell-depleted T cells, or PBMCs supplied cDNA or gDNA.

Authors' processing steps: Reference gene primer amplification in the assay estimated nucleated cell counts. TCRdb's copy holds only in-frame clones and misses some; the assay was immunoSEQ multiplex PCR. The V and J calls and the clone size are those of that table, but D and trimming were determined from the DNA. The sample holds approximately 200,000 clones, about four fifths seen once. Germline CDR1 SEHNR, CDR2 FQNEAQ (reference sequence). The CDR3 covers 16 residues. The ends lost 1 base at V and 5 bases at J; junction bases unmatched: 8. The specimen was peripheral blood. The V gene is TRBV7-9, the J gene TRBJ2-3; TRBD1 aligns across 8 bases. This receptor was taken from a woman under 40 who had recovered from COVID-19. The CDR3 loop is CASSLGLIRGRDTQYF. The CDR3 coding sequence is TGTGCCAGCAGCTTAGGTCTTATCAGGGGGCGAGATACGCAGTATTTT. Variable domain in full (rest from reference TRBV7-9 and TRBJ2-3): DTGVSQNPRHKITKRGQNVTFRCDPISEHNRLYWYRQTLGQGPEFLTYFQNEAQLEKSRLLSDRFSAERPKGSFSTLEIQRTEQGDSAMYLCASSLGLIRGRDTQYFGPGTRLTVL.